This T cell receptor (beta chain) originates from a study of spatial heterogeneity in lung cancer. TCRdb re-analysed the 5' RACE reads in MiXCR, keeping a single row per CDR3 protein. The profile covers more than 20,000 distinct CDR3 sequences, with roughly 6.5% appearing a single time and around 10% taken by the ten largest. Time point in this sample: sample taken at primary tumor resection. The donors were approximately 65 patients with non-small cell lung cancer that was early-stage and untreated. This clonotype was counted at least ten times. As yet, its antigen is unknown. General study points: Within tumors, counts of expanded alpha and beta TCRs tracked tumor mutation counts.

The sequence derives from a male donor with early-stage non-small cell lung cancer. This material consisted of lung tumor tissue, taken at surgery.

Here the CDR3 reads CASSLVGGRRTGELFF. The CDR3 region has the DNA TGTGCCAGCAGCTTAGTAGGGGGACGAAGAACCGGGGAGCTGTTTTTT. The genes are TRBV7-2 and TRBJ2-2, with TRBD1 as a possible D gene (6 bases). The CDR3 runs to 16 residues. Trimming pared 1 base from V and 5 bases from J, leaving 14 bases between. The germline gives CDR1 SGHTA, CDR2 FQGNSA.